This T cell receptor (beta chain) was sequenced in a study of T cells after yellow fever vaccination. Overall study context: Preparation of fractions with low cell numbers was performed using SMART-Seq v4 Ultra Low Input. Broader study findings: Reappearing after the booster were most of the clones from primary vaccination (approximately 96% CD4, approximately 88% CD8). Overall, a small share of clonotypes was seen in both CD4 and CD8 compartments.

Regarding this clonotype: Its matching antigen is unknown.

Making TCR cDNA involved 5'RACE template switching, which added UMIs and a universal primer site. TCRdb re-analysed the 5' RACE reads in MiXCR, keeping a single row per CDR3 protein. The data contain a few hundred thousand distinct CDR3 sequences, 18% of them seen just once; the ten biggest clones take up roughly a sixth. The receptor was derived from a man younger than 30 who received the YFV17D yellow fever vaccine. This specimen was PBMCs, taken before the yellow fever booster vaccination.

CDR3 DNA: TGCAGCCTAAGGACAGGGGAAGTCAATGAGCAGTTCTTC. Its translation: CSLRTGEVNEQFF. The V call is TRBV29-1, the J call TRBJ2-1; TRBD1 agrees at 9 bases. The germline V gene has CDR1 SQVTM and CDR2 ANQGSEA. The CDR3 consists of 13 residues. V shed 8 bases and J 6 bases; nucleotides not matched to a gene: 8.